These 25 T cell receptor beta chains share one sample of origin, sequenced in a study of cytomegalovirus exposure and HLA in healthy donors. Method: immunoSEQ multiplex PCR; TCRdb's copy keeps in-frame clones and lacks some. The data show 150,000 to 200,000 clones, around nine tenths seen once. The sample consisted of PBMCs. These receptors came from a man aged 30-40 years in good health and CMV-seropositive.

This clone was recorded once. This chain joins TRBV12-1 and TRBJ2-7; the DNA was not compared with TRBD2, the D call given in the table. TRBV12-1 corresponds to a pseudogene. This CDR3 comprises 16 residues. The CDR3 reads CASSPIVRARDYEQYF. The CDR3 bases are TGTGCCAGCAGCCCGATCGTGAGGGCGAGGGATTACGAGCAGTACTTC.

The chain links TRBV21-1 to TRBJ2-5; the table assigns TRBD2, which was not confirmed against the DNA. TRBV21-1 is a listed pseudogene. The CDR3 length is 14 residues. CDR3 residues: CASSKKRRGETQYF. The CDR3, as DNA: TGTGCCAGCAGCAAGAAGCGGCGGGGAGAGACCCAGTACTTC.

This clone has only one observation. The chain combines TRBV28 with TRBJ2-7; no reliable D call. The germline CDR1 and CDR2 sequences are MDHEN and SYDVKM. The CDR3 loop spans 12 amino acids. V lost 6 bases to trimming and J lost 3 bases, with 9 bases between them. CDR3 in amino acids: CASRYQDYEQYF. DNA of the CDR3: TGTGCCAGCAGGTACCAGGACTACGAGCAGTACTTC.

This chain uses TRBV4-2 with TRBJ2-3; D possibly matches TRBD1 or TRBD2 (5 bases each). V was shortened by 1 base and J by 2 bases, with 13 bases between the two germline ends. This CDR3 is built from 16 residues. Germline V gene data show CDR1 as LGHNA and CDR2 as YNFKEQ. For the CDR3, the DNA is TGTGCCAGCAGCCAAGTACCTCACGGGGCCACAGATACGCAGTATTTT. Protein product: CASSQVPHGATDTQYF.

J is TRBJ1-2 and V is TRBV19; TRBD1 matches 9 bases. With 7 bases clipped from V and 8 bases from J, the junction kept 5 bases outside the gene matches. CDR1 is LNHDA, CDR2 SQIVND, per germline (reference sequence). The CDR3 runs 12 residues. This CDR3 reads CASTADRGGYTF. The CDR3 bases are TGTGCCAGTACCGCGGACAGGGGAGGCTACACCTTC.

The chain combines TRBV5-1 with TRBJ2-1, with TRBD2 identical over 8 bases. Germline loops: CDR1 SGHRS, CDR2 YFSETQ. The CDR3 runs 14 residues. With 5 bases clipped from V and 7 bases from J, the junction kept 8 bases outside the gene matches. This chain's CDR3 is CASRVAGLENEQFF. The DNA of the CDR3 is TGCGCCAGCAGAGTAGCGGGATTGGAGAATGAGCAGTTCTTC.

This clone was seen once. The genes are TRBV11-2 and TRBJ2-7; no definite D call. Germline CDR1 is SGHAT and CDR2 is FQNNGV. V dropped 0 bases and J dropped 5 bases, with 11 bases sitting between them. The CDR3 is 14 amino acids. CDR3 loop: CASSLDRSLDEQYF. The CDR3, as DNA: TGTGCCAGCAGCTTAGACCGGAGCTTGGACGAGCAGTACTTC.

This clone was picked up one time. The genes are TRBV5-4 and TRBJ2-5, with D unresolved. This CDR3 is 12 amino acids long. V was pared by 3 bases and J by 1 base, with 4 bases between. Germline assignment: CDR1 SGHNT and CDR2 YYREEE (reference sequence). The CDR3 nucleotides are TGTGCCAGCAGCTGGCCCCAAGAGACCCAGTACTTC. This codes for CASSWPQETQYF.

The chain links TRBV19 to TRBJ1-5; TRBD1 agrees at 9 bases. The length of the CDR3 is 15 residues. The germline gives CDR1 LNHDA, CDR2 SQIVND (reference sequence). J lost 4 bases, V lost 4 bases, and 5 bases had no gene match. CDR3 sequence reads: CASSRDRGRNQPQHF. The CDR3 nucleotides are TGTGCCAGTAGTAGAGACAGGGGGAGGAATCAGCCCCAGCATTTT.

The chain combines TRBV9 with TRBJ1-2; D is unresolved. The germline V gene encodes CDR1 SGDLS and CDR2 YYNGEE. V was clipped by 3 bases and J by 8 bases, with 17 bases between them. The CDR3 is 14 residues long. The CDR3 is CASSGVVPTGGYTF. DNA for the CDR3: TGTGCCAGCAGCGGTGTGGTACCCACGGGAGGCTACACCTTC.

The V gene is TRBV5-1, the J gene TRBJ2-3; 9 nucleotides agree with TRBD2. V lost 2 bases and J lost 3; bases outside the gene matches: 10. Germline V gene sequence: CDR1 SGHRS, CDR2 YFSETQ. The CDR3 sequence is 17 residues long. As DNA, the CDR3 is TGCGCCAGCAGCTTTGGAATTAGCGGGAGTGGGACAGATACGCAGTATTTT. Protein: CASSFGISGSGTDTQYF.

CDR3 sequence (DNA): TGTGCCAGCAGCTCTGACGGCCAGGGCAATCAGCCCCAGCATTTT. It specifies CASSSDGQGNQPQHF. This chain joins TRBV9 and TRBJ1-5; no clear D. The CDR3 is made up of 15 amino acids. Germline CDR1 reads SGDLS; CDR2 reads YYNGEE. The V end lost 4 bases, the J end lost 2 bases, and 13 bases lay between the germline ends.

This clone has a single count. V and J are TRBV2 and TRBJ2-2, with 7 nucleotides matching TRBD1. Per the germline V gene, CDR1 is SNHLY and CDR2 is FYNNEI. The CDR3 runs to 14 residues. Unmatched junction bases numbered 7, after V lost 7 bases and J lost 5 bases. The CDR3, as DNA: TGTGCCAGCAACTGGGACAGCGGAACCGGGGAGCTGTTTTTT. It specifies CASNWDSGTGELFF.

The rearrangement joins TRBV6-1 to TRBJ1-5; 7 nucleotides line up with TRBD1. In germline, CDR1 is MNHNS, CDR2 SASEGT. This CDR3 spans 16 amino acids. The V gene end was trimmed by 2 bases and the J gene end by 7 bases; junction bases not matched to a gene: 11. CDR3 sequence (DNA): TGTGCCAGCAGTGAATATGTGGGCCGCAGGGGGCAGCCCCAGCATTTT. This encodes CASSEYVGRRGQPQHF.

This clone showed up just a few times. CDR3 nucleotides: TGTGCCAGCAGTGAACATGGCAAAAACATTCAGTACTTC. It codes for CASSEHGKNIQYF. The chain employs TRBV6-4 and TRBJ2-4; D unresolved. Trimming pared 3 bases from V and 3 bases from J, leaving 6 bases between. Per the germline V gene, CDR1 is MRHNA and CDR2 is SNTAGT. The CDR3 contains 13 residues.

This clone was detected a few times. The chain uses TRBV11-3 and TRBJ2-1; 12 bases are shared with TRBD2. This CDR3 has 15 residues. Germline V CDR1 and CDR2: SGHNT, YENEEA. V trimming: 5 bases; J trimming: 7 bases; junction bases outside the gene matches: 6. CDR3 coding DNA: TGTGCCAGCAGCGCCCTAGCGGGGGGGCCAAATGAGCAGTTCTTC. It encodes CASSALAGGPNEQFF.

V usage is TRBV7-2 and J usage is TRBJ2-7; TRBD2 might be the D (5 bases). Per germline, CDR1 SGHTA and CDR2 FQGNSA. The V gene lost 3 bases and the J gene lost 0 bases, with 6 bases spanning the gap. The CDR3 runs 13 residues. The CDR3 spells CASSLEVSYEQYF. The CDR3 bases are TGTGCCAGCAGCTTGGAGGTCTCCTACGAGCAGTACTTC.

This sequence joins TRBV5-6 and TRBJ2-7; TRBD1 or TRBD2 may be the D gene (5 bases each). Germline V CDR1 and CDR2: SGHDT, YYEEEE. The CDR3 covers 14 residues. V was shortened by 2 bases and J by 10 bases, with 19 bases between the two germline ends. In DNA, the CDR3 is TGTGCCAGCAGCTTTCGCTCACGGGGCGCAGACCAGTACTTC. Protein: CASSFRSRGADQYF.

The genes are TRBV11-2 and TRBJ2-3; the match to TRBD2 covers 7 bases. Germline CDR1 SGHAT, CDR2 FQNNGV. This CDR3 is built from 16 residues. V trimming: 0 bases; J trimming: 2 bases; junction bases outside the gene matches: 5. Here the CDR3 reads CASSLDWREHTDTQYF. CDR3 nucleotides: TGTGCCAGCAGCTTAGATTGGCGGGAGCACACAGATACGCAGTATTTT.

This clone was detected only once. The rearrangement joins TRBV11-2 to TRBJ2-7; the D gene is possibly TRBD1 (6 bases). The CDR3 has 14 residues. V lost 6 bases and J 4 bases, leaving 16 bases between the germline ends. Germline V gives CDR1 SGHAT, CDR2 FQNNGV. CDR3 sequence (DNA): TGTGCCAGCAGATTGACAGGTACGCGATACGAGCAGTACTTC. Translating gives CASRLTGTRYEQYF. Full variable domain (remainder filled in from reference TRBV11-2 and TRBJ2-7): EAGVAQSPRYKIIEKRQSVAFWCNPISGHATLYWYQQILGQGPKLLIQFQNNGVVDDSQLPKDRFSAERLKGVDSTLKIQPAKLEDSAVYLCASRLTGTRYEQYFGPGTRLTVT.

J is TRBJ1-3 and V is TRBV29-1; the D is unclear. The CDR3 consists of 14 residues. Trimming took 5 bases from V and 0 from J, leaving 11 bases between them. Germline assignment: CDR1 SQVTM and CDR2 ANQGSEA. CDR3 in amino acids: CSVMIGFSGNTIYF. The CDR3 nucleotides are TGCAGCGTTATGATAGGATTCTCTGGAAACACCATATATTTT.

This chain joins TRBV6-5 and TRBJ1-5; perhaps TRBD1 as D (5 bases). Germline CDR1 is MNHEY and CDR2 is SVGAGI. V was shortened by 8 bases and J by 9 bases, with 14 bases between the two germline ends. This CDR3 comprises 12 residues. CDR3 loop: CASWGLWGPQHF. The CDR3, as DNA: TGTGCCAGCTGGGGCCTGTGGGGGCCCCAGCATTTT.

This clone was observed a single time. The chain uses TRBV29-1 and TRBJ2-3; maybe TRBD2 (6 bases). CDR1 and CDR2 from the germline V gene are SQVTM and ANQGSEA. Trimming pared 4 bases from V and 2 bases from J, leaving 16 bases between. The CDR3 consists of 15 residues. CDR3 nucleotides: TGCAGCGTTGTTACCAGCGGGTCATACACAGATACGCAGTATTTT. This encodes CSVVTSGSYTDTQYF.

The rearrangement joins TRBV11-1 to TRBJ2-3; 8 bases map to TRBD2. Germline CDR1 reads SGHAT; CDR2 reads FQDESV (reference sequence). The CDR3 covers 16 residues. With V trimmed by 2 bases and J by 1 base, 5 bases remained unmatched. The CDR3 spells CASSLMAGGGTDTQYF. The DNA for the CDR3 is TGTGCCAGCAGCTTAATGGCGGGAGGCGGCACAGATACGCAGTATTTT.

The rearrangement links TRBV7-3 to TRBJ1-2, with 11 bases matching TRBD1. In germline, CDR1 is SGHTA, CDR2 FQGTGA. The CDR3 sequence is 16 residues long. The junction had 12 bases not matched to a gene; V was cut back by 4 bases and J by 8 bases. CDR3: CASSYIRDRGSEGYTF. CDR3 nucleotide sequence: TGTGCCAGCAGCTATATTAGGGACAGGGGGTCGGAAGGCTACACCTTC. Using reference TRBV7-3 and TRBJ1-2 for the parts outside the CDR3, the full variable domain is GAGVSQTPSNKVTEKGKYVELRCDPISGHTALYWYRQSLGQGPEFLIYFQGTGAADDSGLPNDRFFAVRPEGSVSTLKIQRTERGDSAVYLCASSYIRDRGSEGYTFGSGTRLTVV.